This T cell receptor beta chain derives from a study of technical replicates of blood from several donors. CDR1 and CDR2 (germline): SGHRS, YFSETQ. Trimming left V 8 bases short and J 2 bases short, with 17 bases between. The CDR3 has 14 amino acids. Clones were sequenced by immunoSEQ multiplex PCR, and TCRdb holds only the in-frame ones, with some missing. The table has tens of thousands of clones, about 95% seen once. The TCR originated in a human donor in good health. Sequenced material: T cells isolated from PBMCs. V usage is TRBV5-1 and J usage is TRBJ2-7; a weak D match, TRBD2 (6 bases). The chain's CDR3 is CASRVGTLAYEQYF. CDR3 nucleotides: TGCGCCAGTAGAGTCGGGACTCTAGCCTACGAGCAGTACTTC.